This T cell receptor (beta chain) emerged from a study of metastatic and nonmetastatic thyroid tumors. About the research overall: Across blood and tumor or nodule tissue, repertoires from malignant and benign thyroid patients were compared with one another.

CDR3 length: 13 amino acids. Germline CDR1 LNHDA, CDR2 SQIVND (reference sequence). The ends were cut back, 1 base at V and 3 bases at J, with 6 bases in the middle. The authors' processing: CDR3 was compared across clinicopathological groups, and the resulting differences were used to build a distant-metastasis classifier for papillary thyroid cancer. TCRdb re-called the PCR reads with MiXCR. Here the V and J calls rest on TCRdb's processing, not on the authors' analysis. The repertoire holds around 26,000 clones, more than 20% seen once, with about 4.6% in the top ten. Thyroid surgery was performed in patients who had received no treatment beforehand. This clone rates as medium-sized. Its antigen is still unknown. General observations from the study: Versus benign nodules, malignant thyroid tumors reportedly had significantly higher TCR beta diversity, in blood and tumor.

V is TRBV19 and J is TRBJ1-1; D is unresolved. This sequence originates from a female donor with papillary thyroid cancer or a benign thyroid nodule (not recorded which). Some clones in this sample may be carry-over from other donors' samples. The sample comprised adjacent normal tissue. The CDR3 loop is CASSIAGDTEAFF. Written as DNA, the CDR3 is TGTGCCAGTAGTATAGCCGGGGACACTGAAGCTTTCTTT.